This TCR beta chain originates from a study of blood T cell repertoires in COVID-19. Study-level background: Both acute and convalescent COVID-19 samples were obtained from the United States, Italy and Spain. PBMCs, B-cell-depleted T cells, or T cells were the source of the cDNA or gDNA that made up the material.

V was clipped by 0 bases and J by 9 bases, with 15 bases between them. The CDR3 consists of 16 residues. Germline CDR1 is ENHRY and CDR2 is SYGVKD. In the authors' workflow: Cell counts per sample came from amplifying reference gene primers. Only in-frame clones appear in the TCRdb table, and some are missing; sequencing was by immunoSEQ multiplex PCR. D and trimming were read from the DNA, whereas the V and J calls and clone size are those reported in that table. This table has hundreds of thousands of clones, around 89% appearing once. This receptor was taken from a man aged 40-49 years with acute or convalescent COVID-19. Sequenced sample: peripheral blood. The rearrangement uses TRBV10-3 and TRBJ1-6; D not resolved. CDR3 DNA: TGTGCCATCAGTGAGTCCCGGGAGCCAAGCGGTTCACCCCTCCACTTT. Translating gives CAISESREPSGSPLHF.